The 26 T cell receptor beta chains reported below all come from one sample, sequenced in a study of graft-versus-host responses after intestinal transplantation. Libraries were prepared by immunoSEQ multiplex PCR; TCRdb keeps only in-frame clonotypes and omits some of them. The sample holds about 71,000 clones, approximately 94% seen once. Their specific antigens are unknown. This specimen was unstimulated CD8+ T cells sorted from spleen or lymph node cells, taken before intestinal transplant. These TCRs come from a human donor who received an intestinal transplant.

The chain recombines TRBV5-1 with TRBJ2-3; weak D call: TRBD2 (6 bases). Germline assignment: CDR1 SGHRS and CDR2 YFSETQ. Trimming pared 0 bases from V and 8 bases from J, leaving 16 bases between. This CDR3 is 15 amino acids long. The CDR3 loop reads CASSLVLAPRVTQYF. The CDR3 nucleotides read TGCGCCAGCAGCTTGGTTCTAGCGCCTAGGGTTACGCAGTATTTT.

The V and J genes are TRBV6-1 and TRBJ2-7; no firm D call. CDR3 size: 10 residues. Per germline, CDR1 MNHNS and CDR2 SASEGT. Deletions cut 4 bases from V and 4 bases from J, with 2 bases between. The CDR3 spells CASSVYEQYF. DNA for the CDR3: TGTGCCAGCAGTGTATACGAGCAGTACTTC.

The chain joins TRBV7-9 to TRBJ1-1; possible D gene TRBD1, 5 bases. Germline lookup yields CDR1 SEHNR and CDR2 FQNEAQ (reference sequence). The CDR3 totals 15 residues. Between the trimmed V and J ends, which lost 0 bases and 1 base, there was a span of 9 bases. The CDR3 sequence: CASSLAQGPNTEAFF. CDR3 bases: TGTGCCAGCAGCTTAGCCCAGGGCCCGAACACTGAAGCTTTCTTT. Filled out from reference TRBV7-9 and TRBJ1-1, the complete variable domain reads DTGVSQNPRHKITKRGQNVTFRCDPISEHNRLYWYRQTLGQGPEFLTYFQNEAQLEKSRLLSDRFSAERPKGSFSTLEIQRTEQGDSAMYLCASSLAQGPNTEAFFGQGTRLTVV.

Regarding this clone: The same CDR3 can be traced to other DNA sequences in this sample. The V gene is TRBV7-9, the J gene TRBJ2-2; the D is unclear. Between the trimmed V and J ends, which lost 0 bases and 4 bases, there was a span of 3 bases. CDR1 is SEHNR and CDR2 is FQNEAQ in the germline V gene (reference sequence). CDR3 length: 13 amino acids. CDR3 loop: CASSLALTGELFF. In DNA, the CDR3 is TGTGCCAGCAGCTTAGCCCTCACCGGGGAGCTGTTTTTT.

V and J are TRBV7-9 and TRBJ1-1, with a possible D match to TRBD1 (5 bases). The CDR3 loop spans 11 amino acids. Germline V CDR1 and CDR2: SEHNR, FQNEAQ (reference sequence). Trimming removed 5 bases from V and 7 bases from J, with 8 bases in between. The CDR3 sequence is CASSPGDEAFF. CDR3 nucleotides: TGTGCCAGCAGCCCGGGGGATGAAGCTTTCTTT.

For the CDR3, the DNA is TGTGCCAGCAGTTTATCCAGGGGGCATTCACCCCTCCACTTT. The encoded protein is CASSLSRGHSPLHF. The chain couples TRBV27 to TRBJ1-6; 8 bases are shared with TRBD1. The CDR3 length is 14 residues. V lost 0 bases and J lost 8; bases outside the gene matches: 0. The germline V gene encodes CDR1 MNHEY and CDR2 SMNVEV (reference sequence).

The chain links TRBV9 to TRBJ2-3; tentatively, D is TRBD2 (6 bases). Trimming stripped 2 bases from V and 0 bases from J, with 16 bases between. This CDR3 is 17 amino acids long. The V gene's germline CDR1 is SGDLS and CDR2 YYNGEE. The CDR3 nucleotides are TGTGCCAGCAGCGTCCCCACGGGAGCGACTAGCACAGATACGCAGTATTTT. Translated: CASSVPTGATSTDTQYF.

The rearrangement joins TRBV27 to TRBJ2-6; D call uncertain. Trimming removed 3 bases at V and 0 bases at J, with 12 bases between. CDR3 size: 17 residues. Germline V gene lookup returns CDR1 MNHEY and CDR2 SMNVEV (reference sequence). CDR3 sequence: CASSFLDGPSGANVLTF. The DNA for the CDR3 is TGTGCCAGCAGTTTTCTGGACGGACCCTCTGGGGCCAACGTCCTGACTTTC.

This chain connects TRBV5-1 to TRBJ2-3; D is unclear. The V end was cut by 1 base, the J end by 5 bases, with 11 bases between. The germline V gene encodes CDR1 SGHRS and CDR2 YFSETQ. CDR3 length equals 14 residues. CDR3: CASSLSESEDTQYF. The CDR3 region has the DNA TGCGCCAGCAGCTTGTCGGAGAGTGAAGATACGCAGTATTTT. The entire variable domain, with the rest obtained from reference TRBV5-1 and TRBJ2-3, is as follows: KAGVTQTPRYLIKTRGQQVTLSCSPISGHRSVSWYQQTPGQGLQFLFEYFSETQRNKGNFPGRFSGRQFSNSRSEMNVSTLELGDSALYLCASSLSESEDTQYFGPGTRLTVL.

This chain links TRBV7-9 with TRBJ2-1; D is possibly TRBD1 or TRBD2 (6 bases each). The V gene lost 3 bases and the J gene lost 10 bases, with 10 bases spanning the gap. Germline loops: CDR1 SEHNR, CDR2 FQNEAQ (reference sequence). CDR3 length: 12 amino acids. This CDR3 reads CASSLTGGEQFF. As DNA, the CDR3 is TGTGCCAGCAGCTTGACAGGAGGGGAGCAGTTCTTC.

V usage is TRBV29-1 and J usage is TRBJ2-7; possibly TRBD1 for D (5 bases). This CDR3 comprises 13 residues. Germline V gives CDR1 SQVTM, CDR2 ANQGSEA. Trimming shortened V by 4 bases and J by 2 bases, and 12 bases separated the two germline ends. Written as DNA, the CDR3 is TGCAGCGTTGGGGGCAGGTGGCCCTACGAGCAGTACTTC. Protein sequence: CSVGGRWPYEQYF.

V usage is TRBV4-1 and J usage is TRBJ1-6; TRBD1 agrees at 8 bases. The V and J ends lost 4 bases and 9 bases, in that order; junction bases with no gene match: 8. The CDR3 length is 15 residues. Germline CDR1 is MGHRA and CDR2 is YSYEKL. CDR3 DNA sequence: TGCGCCAGCAGCCTTGGCGACAGGGGTGGTTCACCCCTCCACTTT. Encoded protein: CASSLGDRGGSPLHF.

The J gene is TRBJ2-7, the V gene TRBV7-9; D possibly corresponds to TRBD2 (5 bases). CDR3 length: 13 amino acids. Trimming cost V 4 bases and J 0 bases, with 7 bases left between them. Germline V gives CDR1 SEHNR, CDR2 FQNEAQ (reference sequence). CDR3 amino acids: CASSYEGSYEQYF. DNA for the CDR3: TGTGCCAGCAGCTACGAGGGCTCCTACGAGCAGTACTTC.

V gene TRBV7-6 combines with J gene TRBJ2-1, with TRBD2 identical over 10 bases. This CDR3 has 18 residues. V was clipped by 5 bases and J by 3 bases; unmatched bases: 13. Germline CDR1 is SGHVS and CDR2 is FNYEAQ. CDR3 sequence: CASSHLPLAGGYYNEQFF. As DNA, the CDR3 is TGTGCCAGCAGCCATCTACCTTTAGCGGGAGGTTACTACAATGAGCAGTTCTTC.

This clone was detected only once. V is TRBV27 and J is TRBJ1-1; 9 positions agree with TRBD1. This CDR3 region has 17 residues. V lost 4 bases to trimming and J lost 1 base; unmatched junction nucleotides: 10. CDR1 and CDR2 from the germline V gene are MNHEY and SMNVEV (reference sequence). This CDR3 reads CASSSSGTGFPNTEAFF. CDR3 coding DNA: TGTGCCAGCAGTTCATCCGGGACAGGGTTCCCGAACACTGAAGCTTTCTTT.

This clone was recorded only once. The chain employs TRBV6-5 and TRBJ1-1; TRBD1 might be the D (5 bases). Deletions cut 0 bases from V and 0 bases from J, with 11 bases between. Germline V lookup: CDR1 MNHEY, CDR2 SVGAGI. The CDR3 is made up of 16 amino acids. The CDR3 protein is CASSYSSGHLNTEAFF. In DNA form, the CDR3 reads TGTGCCAGCAGTTACTCTTCAGGACACCTGAACACTGAAGCTTTCTTT.

This chain connects TRBV19 to TRBJ2-1; possibly TRBD2 for D (5 bases). Germline V gene sequence: CDR1 LNHDA, CDR2 SQIVND (reference sequence). Deletions cut 7 bases from V and 0 bases from J, with 10 bases between. This CDR3 is 14 amino acids long. The CDR3 is CASTYGSSYNEQFF. The CDR3 coding sequence is TGTGCCAGTACGTATGGGAGCTCCTACAATGAGCAGTTCTTC.

The chain employs TRBV9 and TRBJ1-2; 10 nucleotides match TRBD1. This CDR3 region has 14 residues. The V gene end was trimmed by 0 bases and the J gene end by 8 bases; junction bases not matched to a gene: 4. Germline V gives CDR1 SGDLS, CDR2 YYNGEE. The CDR3 region is CASSVVDRGPGYTF. The CDR3 nucleotides read TGTGCCAGCAGCGTAGTCGACAGGGGGCCCGGCTACACCTTC.

The chain carries TRBV7-2 and TRBJ2-3; TRBD2 matches 12 bases. The CDR3 has 15 residues. The V and J ends lost 7 bases and 4 bases, in that order; junction bases with no gene match: 6. Germline-derived CDR1 and CDR2 are SGHTA and FQGNSA. This CDR3 reads CASIPSSGRADTQYF. CDR3 nucleotide sequence: TGTGCCAGCATCCCCTCTAGCGGGAGGGCAGATACGCAGTATTTT.

This clone was observed a single time. The CDR3 nucleotides are TGTGCCAGCAGCCAGATTTATGGCCCGAAAGAGACCCAGTACTTC. Translation: CASSQIYGPKETQYF. The chain carries TRBV14 and TRBJ2-5; D is unclear. The CDR3 covers 15 residues. Deletions cut 3 bases from V and 3 bases from J, with 14 bases between. Germline V lookup: CDR1 SGHDN, CDR2 FVKESK.

The rearrangement uses TRBV19 and TRBJ2-1, with D possibly TRBD2 on 5 matching bases. Trimming cost V 10 bases and J 4 bases, with 17 bases left between them. This CDR3 is 14 amino acids long. In germline, CDR1 is LNHDA, CDR2 SQIVND (reference sequence). The CDR3 is CATATEGLYNEQFF. The CDR3 DNA reads TGTGCCACCGCGACCGAGGGATTATACAATGAGCAGTTCTTC.

This chain uses TRBV5-6 with TRBJ2-5, with 8 bases fitting TRBD1. The CDR3 length is 14 residues. Looked up from germline, CDR1 is SGHDT and CDR2 is YYEEEE. J was trimmed by 5 bases and V by 4 bases; bases with no gene match: 7. The CDR3 DNA sequence: TGTGCCAGCAGCGTAGGACAGGGTAGGGAGACCCAGTACTTC. It specifies CASSVGQGRETQYF. Complete variable domain (other parts from reference TRBV5-6 and TRBJ2-5): DAGVTQSPTHLIKTRGQQVTLRCSPKSGHDTVSWYQQALGQGPQFIFQYYEEEERQRGNFPDRFSGHQFPNYSSELNVNALLLGDSALYLCASSVGQGRETQYFGPGTRLLVL.

The CDR3 reads CASTFPSSYNEQFF. Written as DNA, the CDR3 is TGTGCCAGCACCTTCCCGAGCTCCTACAATGAGCAGTTCTTC. The chain recombines TRBV13 with TRBJ2-1; D unresolved. The ends were cut back, 7 bases at V and 0 bases at J, with 10 bases in the middle. Germline V gene lookup returns CDR1 PRHDT and CDR2 FYEKMQ (reference sequence). CDR3 size: 14 residues.

Note on this clone: The same CDR3 arises from other DNA sequences in this sample as well. This chain connects TRBV28 to TRBJ2-7; D remains unclear. Trimming took 3 bases from V and 4 from J, leaving 4 bases between them. There are 11 residues in the CDR3. Germline lookup yields CDR1 MDHEN and CDR2 SYDVKM. Here the CDR3 DNA reads TGTGCCAGCAGTTTCGGGTACGAGCAGTACTTC. Amino acid sequence: CASSFGYEQYF.

The chain links TRBV27 to TRBJ2-1; 9 positions match TRBD2. Germline CDR1 MNHEY, CDR2 SMNVEV (reference sequence). The CDR3 length is 11 residues. Trimming cost V 7 bases and J 14 bases; bases outside gene matches: 6. CDR3 loop: CASTLAGDEFF. The CDR3 DNA is TGTGCCAGCACATTAGCGGGAGATGAGTTCTTC.

This chain connects TRBV7-5 to TRBJ2-1; TRBD2, the table's D call, lacks a check against the DNA. TRBV7-5 is designated a pseudogene. This CDR3 is built from 17 residues. Written as DNA, the CDR3 is TGTGCCAGAAGCTCCGGGACTAGCGGGAGAGGGTACAATGAGCAGTTCTTC. Its protein is CARSSGTSGRGYNEQFF.